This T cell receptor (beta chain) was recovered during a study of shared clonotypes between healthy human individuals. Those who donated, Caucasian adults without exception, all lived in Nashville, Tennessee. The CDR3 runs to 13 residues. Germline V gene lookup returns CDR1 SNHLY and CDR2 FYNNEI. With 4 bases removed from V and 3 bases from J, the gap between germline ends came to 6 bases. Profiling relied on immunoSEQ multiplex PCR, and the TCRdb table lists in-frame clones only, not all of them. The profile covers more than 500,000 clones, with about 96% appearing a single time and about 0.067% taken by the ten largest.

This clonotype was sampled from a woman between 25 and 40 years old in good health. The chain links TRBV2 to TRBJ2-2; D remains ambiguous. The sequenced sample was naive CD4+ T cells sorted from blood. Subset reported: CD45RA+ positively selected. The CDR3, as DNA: TGTGCCAGCAGTGTGGGATACACCGGGGAGCTGTTTTTT. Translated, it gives CASSVGYTGELFF. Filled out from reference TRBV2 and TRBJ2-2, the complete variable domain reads EPEVTQTPSHQVTQMGQEVILRCVPISNHLYFYWYRQILGQKVEFLVSFYNNEISEKSEIFDDQFSVERPDGSNFTLKIRSTKLEDSAMYFCASSVGYTGELFFGEGSRLTVL.